This TCR beta chain appears in the sequencing data of a study of spatial heterogeneity in lung cancer. The overall study: Sequencing consistently turned up more beta-chain sequences than alpha-chain sequences.

From the 5' RACE reads, TCRdb called clonotypes with MiXCR, one entry per CDR3 protein. The sample consists of roughly 48,000 distinct CDR3 sequences, less than 5.5% of them appearing once. The time point is: sample taken at primary tumor resection. Unsorted whole RNA from tumor, nontumor lung or frozen PBMC underwent sequencing. This clonotype has more than one count but fewer than ten. The V gene's germline CDR1 is KGHDR and CDR2 SFDVKD. The CDR3 is 13 residues long. V dropped 9 bases and J dropped 3 bases, with 13 bases sitting between them. Sequencing used PBMCs, obtained at surgery. The receptor was isolated from a male donor with early-stage non-small cell lung cancer. The gene calls are TRBV24-1 and TRBJ1-2; maybe TRBD1 (6 bases). The CDR3 here is CATRRGFDYGYTF. The CDR3 nucleotides read TGTGCCACCCGAAGGGGGTTCGACTATGGCTACACCTTC.